This is a list of T cell receptor beta chains from one sample in a study of blood T cell repertoires in COVID-19. Generated by immunoSEQ multiplex PCR, the TCRdb table keeps only in-frame clones and is missing some. The sample lists a few hundred thousand clones; 89% were seen once. Sequenced sample: peripheral blood. The receptors here all came from a man between 35 and 55 years old with acute or convalescent COVID-19. The CDR3 runs from the conserved cysteine through the conserved F or W. The order of the fields is J gene, D gene, CDR3 length, V gene, CDR3 protein. A D gene is named only where the DNA matches it firmly.

j_gene: TRBJ1-2; d_gene: .; len: 13; v_gene: TRBV29-1; CDR3aa: CSVEEGGGYGYTF
j_gene: TRBJ2-2; d_gene: TRBD1; len: 16; v_gene: TRBV6-2/TRBV6-3; CDR3aa: CASSSRDRAGTGELFF
j_gene: TRBJ2-1; d_gene: TRBD2; len: 15; v_gene: TRBV6-5; CDR3aa: CASTQGLAFYNEQFF
j_gene: TRBJ2-5; d_gene: TRBD1; len: 17; v_gene: TRBV27; CDR3aa: CASSSRQGFRIQETQYF
j_gene: TRBJ2-2; d_gene: .; len: 15; v_gene: TRBV14; CDR3aa: CASSLGRSGTGELFF
j_gene: TRBJ2-4; d_gene: TRBD1; len: 14; v_gene: TRBV9; CDR3aa: CASSARTGIGIQYF
j_gene: TRBJ1-5; d_gene: .; len: 11; v_gene: TRBV19; CDR3aa: CASSNRQVRHF
j_gene: TRBJ1-2; d_gene: .; len: 12; v_gene: TRBV28; CDR3aa: CASSQGTAGYTF
j_gene: TRBJ2-7; d_gene: TRBD2; len: 14; v_gene: TRBV18; CDR3aa: CASSPSGSNYEQYF
j_gene: TRBJ2-1; d_gene: TRBD1; len: 15; v_gene: TRBV18; CDR3aa: CASSPETGGNNEQFF
j_gene: TRBJ1-2; d_gene: TRBD1; len: 11; v_gene: TRBV20-1; CDR3aa: CSARQGYGYTF
j_gene: TRBJ2-1; d_gene: TRBD2; len: 15; v_gene: TRBV5-4; CDR3aa: CASSLASGDYNEQFF
j_gene: TRBJ1-2; d_gene: TRBD1; len: 15; v_gene: TRBV27; CDR3aa: CASSLRQGTNYGYTF
j_gene: TRBJ2-4; d_gene: .; len: 12; v_gene: TRBV3-1/TRBV3-2; CDR3aa: CASSPETGLPSF
j_gene: TRBJ2-3; d_gene: TRBD2; len: 15; v_gene: TRBV9; CDR3aa: CASSYSSGVTDTQYF
j_gene: TRBJ2-1; d_gene: .; len: 12; v_gene: TRBV30; CDR3aa: CAWSRLVDEQFF
j_gene: TRBJ2-1; d_gene: .; len: 15; v_gene: TRBV7-2; CDR3aa: CASSYRQKTYNEQFF
j_gene: TRBJ2-5; d_gene: TRBD2; len: 16; v_gene: TRBV5-4; CDR3aa: CASSPRLAGGLETQYF
j_gene: TRBJ1-5; d_gene: .; len: 16; v_gene: TRBV4-1; CDR3aa: CASSQIAGKLNQPQHF
j_gene: TRBJ2-7; d_gene: TRBD2; len: 17; v_gene: TRBV19; CDR3aa: CASSSRATSGVADEQYF
j_gene: TRBJ2-7; d_gene: TRBD1; len: 14; v_gene: TRBV30; CDR3aa: CAWSVGTGSYEQYF
j_gene: TRBJ1-2; d_gene: TRBD1; len: 14; v_gene: TRBV5-1; CDR3aa: CASSPPGTGVGYTF
j_gene: TRBJ2-5; d_gene: .; len: 17; v_gene: TRBV3-1/TRBV3-2; CDR3aa: CASSQVIRTDYEETQYF
j_gene: TRBJ2-2; d_gene: TRBD2; len: 15; v_gene: TRBV6-1; CDR3aa: CASSEGGTNTGELFF